This T cell receptor beta chain emerged from a study of T cells in Graves' hyperthyroidism and ophthalmopathy. This clonotype was found many times. The investigators amplified TCR beta CDR3 regions from RNA transcripts. When the TCR CDR3 underwent first-round RT-PCR, the HTBI primer set was used. Each CDR3 protein is one row after TCRdb ran MiXCR on the multiplex PCR reads. The sample lists hundreds of thousands of distinct CDR3 sequences, 20% occurring once. Sequenced material: blood. The sequence derives from a man aged 35 to 55 with Graves' ophthalmopathy.

The CDR3 spells CSATSRDRGSHEQFF. CDR3 bases: TGCAGTGCTACATCCCGGGACAGGGGGTCGCATGAGCAGTTCTTC. V usage is TRBV20-1 and J usage is TRBJ2-1; TRBD1 matches 11 bases. The ends lost 4 bases at V and 8 bases at J; junction bases unmatched: 10. This CDR3 comprises 15 residues. CDR1 DFQATT and CDR2 SNEGSKA come from the germline V gene (reference sequence).